A single T cell receptor (beta chain) is shown here with its context. Its antigen is still unknown. The input lacks base qualities; no much larger clone sits a single base away. This entry is derived from a study of blood T cell repertoires in COVID-19 (dated by TCRdb to about 2020). About the investigation overall: The collaborator samples originated in the United States, Italy and Spain and spanned the acute and convalescent phases of COVID-19. The material from the prospective study consisted of cDNA or gDNA derived from T cells, B-cell-depleted T cells, or PBMCs. The repertoires were released in a freely available public database intended as a resource for research on the immune response to SARS-CoV-2. Deeply sampled blood TCRbeta repertoires from subjects exposed to, actively infected with, or recovered from COVID-19 were included in the dataset. The samples were drawn from the first 160 participants of the ongoing ImmuneRACE study and from over 950 subjects provided by 6 global collaborators. A de-identified subject ID, COVID-19 status, age in years and sex were almost always included in the sample metadata. Where HLA class I and class II types were available, the types were taken from metadata supplied by the sample provider, not from assay-based typing.

Broad study findings and their caveats: The quantity of clinical and demographic metadata differed by source and by participant and was supplied without curation.

From the germline V gene, CDR1 is MNHEY and CDR2 is SVGAGI. The CDR3 goes from the cysteine to the phenylalanine over 14 residues. Only the CDR3 part of the read is kept: 42 bases, read in frame from the first base. At the junction V is shortened by 2 bases and J by 3 bases; bases outside the gene matches: 2. TCRbeta CDR3 regions were amplified from genomic DNA by means of the immunoSEQ Assay, a bias-controlled multiplex PCR. As for the original processing: The number of nucleated cells in each sample was estimated from the amplification of reference gene primers within the assay. To quantify the absolute abundance of each unique TCRbeta CDR3 rearrangement, sequence reads were collapsed and filtered. Productive Simpson clonality was computed per sample as the square root of Simpson's diversity index over productive rearrangements. In TCRdb, the immuneACCESS table is reduced to in-frame sequences with V and J assigned. These tables do not hold every clone; where another copy was compared, an unresolved V gene accounts for under half, and the others remain unexplained. The V and J calls and clone size come from that table; D and trimming were worked out from the DNA. Counted in this sample were fewer than 200,000 clones; around 82% of them appeared once. The ten largest make up approximately 11% of the sample.

The collaborating institutions used their own protocols to collect whole blood in K2EDTA tubes. For TCRbeta analysis, collaborator samples were shipped as frozen whole blood, as isolated PBMCs, or as DNA extracted from either sample type. The receptor was isolated from a man between 65 and 85 years old with active or convalescent COVID-19. The rearranged segments are TRBV6-5 and TRBJ1-2, and TRBD1 aligns with 8 junction nucleotides. Sequenced: peripheral blood. CDR3 protein: CASSYGTGYYGYTF. The nucleotide sequence reads TGTGCCAGCAGTTACGGGACAGGCTACTATGGCTACACCTTC.